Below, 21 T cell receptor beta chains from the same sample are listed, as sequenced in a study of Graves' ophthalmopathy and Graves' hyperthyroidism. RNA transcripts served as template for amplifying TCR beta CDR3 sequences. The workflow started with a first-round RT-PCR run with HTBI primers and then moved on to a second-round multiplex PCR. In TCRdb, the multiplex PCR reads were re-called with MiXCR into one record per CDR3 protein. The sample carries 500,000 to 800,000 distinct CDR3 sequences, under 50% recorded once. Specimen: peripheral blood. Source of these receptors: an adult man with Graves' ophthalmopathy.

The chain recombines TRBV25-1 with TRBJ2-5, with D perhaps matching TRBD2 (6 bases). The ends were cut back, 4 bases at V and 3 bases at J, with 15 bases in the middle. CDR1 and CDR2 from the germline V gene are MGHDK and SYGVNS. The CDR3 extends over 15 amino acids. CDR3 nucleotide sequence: TGTGCCAGCAGTGCTAGAGTGGGCGGGAAAGAGACCCAGTACTTC. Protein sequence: CASSARVGGKETQYF.

The CDR3 DNA follows: TGCAGTGCTGTCGACAGGGGCGCGGACGGCGAGACCCAGTACTTC. Its protein is CSAVDRGADGETQYF. The chain employs TRBV20-1 and TRBJ2-5; 8 bases map to TRBD1. Per the germline V gene, CDR1 is DFQATT and CDR2 is SNEGSKA (reference sequence). The CDR3 contains 15 residues. Trimming cost V 5 bases and J 5 bases; bases outside gene matches: 13.

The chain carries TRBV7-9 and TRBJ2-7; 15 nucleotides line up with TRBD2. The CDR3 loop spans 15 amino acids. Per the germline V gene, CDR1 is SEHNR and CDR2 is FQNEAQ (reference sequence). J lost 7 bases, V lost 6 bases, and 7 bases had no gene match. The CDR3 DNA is TGTGCCAGCAGGTATGGGACTAGCGGGAGGAATGAGCAGTACTTC. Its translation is CASRYGTSGRNEQYF. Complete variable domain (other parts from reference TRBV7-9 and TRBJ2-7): DTGVSQNPRHKITKRGQNVTFRCDPISEHNRLYWYRQTLGQGPEFLTYFQNEAQLEKSRLLSDRFSAERPKGSFSTLEIQRTEQGDSAMYLCASRYGTSGRNEQYFGPGTRLTVT.

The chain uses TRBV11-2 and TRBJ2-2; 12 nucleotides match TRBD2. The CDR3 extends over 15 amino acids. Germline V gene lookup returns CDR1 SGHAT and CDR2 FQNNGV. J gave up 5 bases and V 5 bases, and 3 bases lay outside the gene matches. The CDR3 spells CASSQGLAGTGELFF. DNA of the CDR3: TGTGCCAGCAGCCAGGGACTAGCGGGTACCGGGGAGCTGTTTTTT. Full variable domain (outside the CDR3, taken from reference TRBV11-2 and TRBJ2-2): EAGVAQSPRYKIIEKRQSVAFWCNPISGHATLYWYQQILGQGPKLLIQFQNNGVVDDSQLPKDRFSAERLKGVDSTLKIQPAKLEDSAVYLCASSQGLAGTGELFFGEGSRLTVL.

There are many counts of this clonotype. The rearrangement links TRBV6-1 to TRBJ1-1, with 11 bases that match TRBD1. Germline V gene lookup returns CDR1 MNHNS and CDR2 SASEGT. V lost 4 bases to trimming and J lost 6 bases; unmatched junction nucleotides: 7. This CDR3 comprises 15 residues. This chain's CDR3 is CASSGRTGGNSEAFF. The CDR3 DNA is TGTGCCAGCAGTGGGAGGACAGGGGGCAACTCTGAAGCTTTCTTT.

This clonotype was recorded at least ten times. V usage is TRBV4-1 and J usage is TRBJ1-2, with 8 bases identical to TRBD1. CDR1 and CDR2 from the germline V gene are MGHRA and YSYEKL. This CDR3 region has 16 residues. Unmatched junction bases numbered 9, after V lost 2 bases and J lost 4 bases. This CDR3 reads CASSQPAGGAGYGYTF. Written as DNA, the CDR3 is TGCGCCAGCAGCCAACCCGCAGGGGGCGCAGGCTATGGCTACACCTTC.

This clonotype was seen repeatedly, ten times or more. DNA of the CDR3: TGTGCCAGCAGCTTAGGGGGACACCTCCGGAACACCATATATTTT. Translated: CASSLGGHLRNTIYF. The rearrangement uses TRBV7-2 and TRBJ1-3, with a tentative D call TRBD1 (6 bases). Germline V gene data show CDR1 as SGHTA and CDR2 as FQGNSA. V gave up 1 base and J gave up 7 bases, with 14 bases separating them. This CDR3 comprises 15 residues.

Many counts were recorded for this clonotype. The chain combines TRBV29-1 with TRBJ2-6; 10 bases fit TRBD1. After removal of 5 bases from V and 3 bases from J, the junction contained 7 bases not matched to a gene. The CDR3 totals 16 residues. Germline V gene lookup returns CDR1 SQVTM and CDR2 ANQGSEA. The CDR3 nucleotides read TGCAGCGTTTTGACAGGGGGCGTCGTTGGGGCCAACGTCCTGACTTTC. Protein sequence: CSVLTGGVVGANVLTF. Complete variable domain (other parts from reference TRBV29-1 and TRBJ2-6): SAVISQKPSRDICQRGTSLTIQCQVDSQVTMMFWYRQQPGQSLTLIATANQGSEATYESGFVIDKFPISRPNLTFSTLTVSNMSPEDSSIYLCSVLTGGVVGANVLTFGAGSRLTVL.

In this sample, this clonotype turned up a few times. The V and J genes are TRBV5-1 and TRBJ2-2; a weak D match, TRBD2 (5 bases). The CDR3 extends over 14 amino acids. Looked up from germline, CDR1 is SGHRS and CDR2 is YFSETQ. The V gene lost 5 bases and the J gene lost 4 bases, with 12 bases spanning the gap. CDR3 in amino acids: CASRPPAGTGELFF. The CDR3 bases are TGCGCCAGCAGACCCCCGGCGGGCACCGGGGAGCTGTTTTTT.

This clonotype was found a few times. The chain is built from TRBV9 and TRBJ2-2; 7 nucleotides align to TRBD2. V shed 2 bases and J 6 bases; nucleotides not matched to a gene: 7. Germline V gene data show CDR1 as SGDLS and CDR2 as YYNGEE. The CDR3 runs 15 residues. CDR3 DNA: TGTGCCAGCAGCGTCGCGGGAGTGAGGGCCGGGGAGCTGTTTTTT. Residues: CASSVAGVRAGELFF.

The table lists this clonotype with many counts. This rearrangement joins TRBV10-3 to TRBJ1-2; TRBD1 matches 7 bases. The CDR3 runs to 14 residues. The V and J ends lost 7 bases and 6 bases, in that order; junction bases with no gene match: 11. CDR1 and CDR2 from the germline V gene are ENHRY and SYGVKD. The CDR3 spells CAIKEPQGLDGYTF. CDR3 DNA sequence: TGTGCCATCAAGGAACCACAGGGGCTAGATGGCTACACCTTC.

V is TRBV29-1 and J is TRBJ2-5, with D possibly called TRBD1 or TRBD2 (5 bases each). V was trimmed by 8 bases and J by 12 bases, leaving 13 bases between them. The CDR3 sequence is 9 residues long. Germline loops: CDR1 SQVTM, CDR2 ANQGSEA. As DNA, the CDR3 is TGCAGCCTCGGGACCGGGGAGTACTTC. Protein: CSLGTGEYF.

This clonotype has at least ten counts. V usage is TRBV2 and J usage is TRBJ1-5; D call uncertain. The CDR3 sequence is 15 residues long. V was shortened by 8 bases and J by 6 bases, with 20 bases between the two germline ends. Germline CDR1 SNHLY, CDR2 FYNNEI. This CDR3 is CASARARGLGQPQHF. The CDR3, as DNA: TGTGCCAGCGCCCGGGCACGAGGGTTGGGTCAGCCCCAGCATTTT.

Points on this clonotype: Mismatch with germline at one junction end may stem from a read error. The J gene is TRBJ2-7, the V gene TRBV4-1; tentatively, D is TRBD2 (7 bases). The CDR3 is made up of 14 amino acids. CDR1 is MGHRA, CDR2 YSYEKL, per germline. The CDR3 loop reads CVSSHLGGGYEQYF. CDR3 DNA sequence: TGCGTCAGCAGCCATCTAGGGGGGGGTTACGAGCAGTACTTC.

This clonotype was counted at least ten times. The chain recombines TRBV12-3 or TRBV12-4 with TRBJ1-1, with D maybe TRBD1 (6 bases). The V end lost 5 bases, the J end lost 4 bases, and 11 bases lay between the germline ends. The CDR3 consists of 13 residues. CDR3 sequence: CASSPEQGTEAFF. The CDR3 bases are TGTGCCAGCAGTCCCGAACAGGGCACTGAAGCTTTCTTT.

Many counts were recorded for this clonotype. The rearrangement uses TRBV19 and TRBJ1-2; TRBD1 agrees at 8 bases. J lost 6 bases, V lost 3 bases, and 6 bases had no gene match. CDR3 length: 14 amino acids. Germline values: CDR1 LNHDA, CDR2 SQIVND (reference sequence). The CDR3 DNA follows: TGTGCCAGTAGTATGGGCAGGGGGCATCATGGCTACACCTTC. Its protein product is CASSMGRGHHGYTF.

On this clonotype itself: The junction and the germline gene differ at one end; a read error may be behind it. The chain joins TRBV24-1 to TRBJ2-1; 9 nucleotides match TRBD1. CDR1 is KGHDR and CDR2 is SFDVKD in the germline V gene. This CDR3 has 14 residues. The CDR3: CASQGQGSSNEQFF. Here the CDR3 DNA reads TGTGCCTCGCAAGGACAGGGGTCCTCCAATGAGCAGTTCTTC.

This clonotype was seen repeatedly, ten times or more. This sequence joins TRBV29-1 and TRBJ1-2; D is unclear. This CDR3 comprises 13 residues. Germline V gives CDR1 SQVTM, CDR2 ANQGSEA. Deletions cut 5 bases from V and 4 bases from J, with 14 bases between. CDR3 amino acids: CSVITENTYGYTF. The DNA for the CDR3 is TGCAGCGTTATAACAGAGAATACCTATGGCTACACCTTC.

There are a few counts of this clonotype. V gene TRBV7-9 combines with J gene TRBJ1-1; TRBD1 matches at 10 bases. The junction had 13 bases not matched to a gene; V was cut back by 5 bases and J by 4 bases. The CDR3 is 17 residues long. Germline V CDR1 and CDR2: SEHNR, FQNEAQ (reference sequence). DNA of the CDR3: TGTGCCAGCAGCACCACGACAGGGGGCGCCCCTGGCACTGAAGCTTTCTTT. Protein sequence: CASSTTTGGAPGTEAFF.

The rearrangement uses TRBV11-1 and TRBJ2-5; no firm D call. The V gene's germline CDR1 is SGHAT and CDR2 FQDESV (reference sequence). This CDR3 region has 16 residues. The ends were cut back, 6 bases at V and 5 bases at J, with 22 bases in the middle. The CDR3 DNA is TGTGCCAGCAGTTTGTACCCGGAAGGGATTGGGGAGACCCAGTACTTC. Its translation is CASSLYPEGIGETQYF.

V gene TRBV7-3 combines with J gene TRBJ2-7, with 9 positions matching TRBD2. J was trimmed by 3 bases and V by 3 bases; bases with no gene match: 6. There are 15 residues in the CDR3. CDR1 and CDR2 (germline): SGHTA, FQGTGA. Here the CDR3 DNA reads TGTGCCAGCAGCTTTTTAGCGGGGGTGGTCTACGAGCAGTACTTC. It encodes CASSFLAGVVYEQYF.